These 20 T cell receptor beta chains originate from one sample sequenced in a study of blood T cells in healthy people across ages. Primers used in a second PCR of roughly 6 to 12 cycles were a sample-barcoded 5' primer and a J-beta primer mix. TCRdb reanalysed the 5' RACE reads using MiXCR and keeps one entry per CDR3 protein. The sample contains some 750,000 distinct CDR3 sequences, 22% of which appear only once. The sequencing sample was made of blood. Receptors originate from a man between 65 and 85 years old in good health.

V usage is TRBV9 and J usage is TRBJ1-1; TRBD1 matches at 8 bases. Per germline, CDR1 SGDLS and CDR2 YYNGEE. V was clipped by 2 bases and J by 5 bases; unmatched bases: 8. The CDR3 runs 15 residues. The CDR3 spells CASSVGGRGQTEAFF. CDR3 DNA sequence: TGTGCCAGCAGCGTGGGGGGCAGGGGGCAGACTGAAGCTTTCTTT.

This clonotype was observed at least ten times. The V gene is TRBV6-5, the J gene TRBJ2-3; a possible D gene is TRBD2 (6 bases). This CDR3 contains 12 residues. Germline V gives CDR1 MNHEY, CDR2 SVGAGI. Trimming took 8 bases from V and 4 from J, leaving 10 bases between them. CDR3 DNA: TGTGCCAGCGGAACTAGCCCAGATACGCAGTATTTT. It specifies CASGTSPDTQYF.

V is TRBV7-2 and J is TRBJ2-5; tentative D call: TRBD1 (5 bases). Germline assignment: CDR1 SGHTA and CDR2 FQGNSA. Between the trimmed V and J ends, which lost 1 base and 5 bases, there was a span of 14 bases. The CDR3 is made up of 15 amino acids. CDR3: CASSLVTQARETQYF. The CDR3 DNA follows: TGTGCCAGCAGCTTAGTTACACAGGCTCGCGAGACCCAGTACTTC. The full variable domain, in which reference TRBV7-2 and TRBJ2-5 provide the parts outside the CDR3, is GAGVSQSPSNKVTEKGKDVELRCDPISGHTALYWYRQSLGQGLEFLIYFQGNSAPDKSGLPSDRFSAERTGGSVSTLTIQRTQQEDSAVYLCASSLVTQARETQYFGPGTRLLVL.

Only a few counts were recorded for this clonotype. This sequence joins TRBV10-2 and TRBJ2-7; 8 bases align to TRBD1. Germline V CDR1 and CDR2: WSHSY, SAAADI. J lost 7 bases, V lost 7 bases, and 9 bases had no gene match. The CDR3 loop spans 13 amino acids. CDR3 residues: CASNGQGLGEQYF. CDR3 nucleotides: TGCGCCAGCAACGGACAGGGTTTGGGGGAGCAGTACTTC.

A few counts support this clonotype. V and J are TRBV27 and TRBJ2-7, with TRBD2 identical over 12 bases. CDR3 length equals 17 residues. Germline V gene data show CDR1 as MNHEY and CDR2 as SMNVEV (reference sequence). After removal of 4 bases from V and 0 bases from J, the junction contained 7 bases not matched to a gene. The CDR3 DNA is TGTGCCAGCAGTTCCAGGACTAGCGGGGAGAGCTCCTACGAGCAGTACTTC. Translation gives CASSSRTSGESSYEQYF.

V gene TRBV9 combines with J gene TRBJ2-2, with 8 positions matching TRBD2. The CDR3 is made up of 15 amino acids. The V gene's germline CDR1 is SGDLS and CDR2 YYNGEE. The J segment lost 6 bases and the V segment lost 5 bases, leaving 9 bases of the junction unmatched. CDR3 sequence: CASRPPGLVSGELFF. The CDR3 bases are TGTGCCAGCAGGCCACCGGGACTAGTCTCCGGGGAGCTGTTTTTT.

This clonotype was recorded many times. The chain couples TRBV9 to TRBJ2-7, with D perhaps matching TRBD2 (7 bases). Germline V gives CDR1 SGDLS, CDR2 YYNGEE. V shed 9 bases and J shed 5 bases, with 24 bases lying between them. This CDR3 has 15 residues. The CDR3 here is CANPTYREGMNEQYV. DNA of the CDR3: TGTGCCAACCCGACTTACAGGGAGGGAATGAACGAGCAGTACGTC.

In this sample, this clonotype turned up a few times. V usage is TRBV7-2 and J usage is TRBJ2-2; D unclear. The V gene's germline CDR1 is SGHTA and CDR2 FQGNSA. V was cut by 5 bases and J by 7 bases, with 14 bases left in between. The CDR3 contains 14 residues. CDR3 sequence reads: CASSVMDLVGELFF. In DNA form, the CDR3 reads TGTGCCAGCAGCGTAATGGATCTAGTCGGGGAGCTGTTTTTT.

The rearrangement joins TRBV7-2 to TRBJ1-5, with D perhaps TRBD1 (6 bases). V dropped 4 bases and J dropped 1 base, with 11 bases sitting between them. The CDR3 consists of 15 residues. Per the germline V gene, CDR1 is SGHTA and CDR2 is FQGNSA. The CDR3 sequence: CASSSWTASNQPQHF. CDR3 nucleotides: TGTGCCAGCAGCTCCTGGACAGCGAGCAATCAGCCCCAGCATTTT.

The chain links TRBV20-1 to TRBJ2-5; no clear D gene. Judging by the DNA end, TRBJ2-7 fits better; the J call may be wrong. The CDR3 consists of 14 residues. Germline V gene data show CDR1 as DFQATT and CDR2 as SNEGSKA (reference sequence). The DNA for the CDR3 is TGCAGTGCTAGTAACGCACGAGGTTCCTACGAGCAGTACTTC. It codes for CSASNARGSYEQYF.

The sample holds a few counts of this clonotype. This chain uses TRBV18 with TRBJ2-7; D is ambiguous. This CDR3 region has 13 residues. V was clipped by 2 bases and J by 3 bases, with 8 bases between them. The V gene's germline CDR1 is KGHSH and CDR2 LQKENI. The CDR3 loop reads CASSPGKDYEQYV. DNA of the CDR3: TGTGCCAGCTCACCAGGGAAGGACTACGAGCAGTACGTC.

CDR3 in DNA: TGTGCCAGCAGTAACCTAAGGACAGAAGAGACCCAGTACTTC. This sequence encodes CASSNLRTEETQYF. The chain combines TRBV6-2 or TRBV6-3 with TRBJ2-5; a weak D match, TRBD1 (6 bases). Trimming pared 5 bases from V and 3 bases from J, leaving 13 bases between. Germline V gene lookup returns CDR1 MNHEY and CDR2 SVGEGT. This CDR3 is 14 amino acids long.

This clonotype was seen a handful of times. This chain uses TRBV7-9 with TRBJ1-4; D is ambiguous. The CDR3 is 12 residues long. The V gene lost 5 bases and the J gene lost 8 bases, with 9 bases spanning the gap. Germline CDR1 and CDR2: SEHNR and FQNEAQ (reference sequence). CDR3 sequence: CASSNPREKLFF. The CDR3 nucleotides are TGTGCCAGCAGCAATCCGAGGGAAAAACTGTTTTTT.

The CDR3 sequence: CASSQESFTFYGYTF. CDR3 bases: TGTGCCAGCAGCCAAGAGTCCTTCACCTTCTATGGCTACACCTTC. The genes are TRBV3-1 and TRBJ1-2; D is ambiguous. The CDR3 runs 15 residues. CDR1 LGHDT and CDR2 YNNKEL come from the germline V gene (reference sequence). V lost 0 bases and J lost 4, with 12 bases in between. Supplemented by reference TRBV3-1 and TRBJ1-2, the full variable domain reads DTAVSQTPKYLVTQMGNDKSIKCEQNLGHDTMYWYKQDSKKFLKIMFSYNNKELIINETVPNRFSPKSPDKAHLNLHINSLELGDSAVYFCASSQESFTFYGYTFGSGTRLTVV.

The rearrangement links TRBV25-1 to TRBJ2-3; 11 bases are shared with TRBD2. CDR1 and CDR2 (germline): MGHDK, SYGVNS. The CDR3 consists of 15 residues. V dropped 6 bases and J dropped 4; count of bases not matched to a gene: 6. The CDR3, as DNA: TGTGCCAGCAGGAGTATTAGCGGGGGGGCAGATACGCAGTATTTT. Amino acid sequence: CASRSISGGADTQYF. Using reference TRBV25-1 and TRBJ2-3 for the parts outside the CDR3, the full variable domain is EADIYQTPRYLVIGTGKKITLECSQTMGHDKMYWYQQDPGMELHLIHYSYGVNSTEKGDLSSESTVSRIRTEHFPLTLESARPSHTSQYLCASRSISGGADTQYFGPGTRLTVL.

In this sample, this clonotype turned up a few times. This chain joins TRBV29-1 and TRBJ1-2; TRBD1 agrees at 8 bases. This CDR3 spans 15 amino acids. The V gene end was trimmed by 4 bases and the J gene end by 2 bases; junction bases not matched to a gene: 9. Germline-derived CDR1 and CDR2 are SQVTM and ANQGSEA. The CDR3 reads CSVAPTGAANYGYTF. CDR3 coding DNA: TGCAGCGTTGCTCCGACAGGGGCGGCCAACTATGGCTACACCTTC. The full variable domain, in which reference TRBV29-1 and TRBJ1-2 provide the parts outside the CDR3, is SAVISQKPSRDICQRGTSLTIQCQVDSQVTMMFWYRQQPGQSLTLIATANQGSEATYESGFVIDKFPISRPNLTFSTLTVSNMSPEDSSIYLCSVAPTGAANYGYTFGSGTRLTVV.

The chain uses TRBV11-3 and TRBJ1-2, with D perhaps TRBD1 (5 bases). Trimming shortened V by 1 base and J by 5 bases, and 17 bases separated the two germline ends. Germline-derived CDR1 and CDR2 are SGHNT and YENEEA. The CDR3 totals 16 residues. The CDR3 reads CASSLGGVQPLYGYTF. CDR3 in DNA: TGTGCCAGCAGCTTAGGAGGGGTCCAACCCTTATATGGCTACACCTTC.

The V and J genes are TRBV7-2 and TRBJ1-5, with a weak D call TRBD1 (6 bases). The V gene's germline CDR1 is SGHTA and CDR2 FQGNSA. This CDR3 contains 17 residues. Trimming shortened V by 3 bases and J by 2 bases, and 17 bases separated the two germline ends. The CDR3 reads CASSFRPNRAGNQPQHF. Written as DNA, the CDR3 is TGTGCCAGCAGCTTTCGCCCGAACAGGGCCGGCAATCAGCCCCAGCATTTT.

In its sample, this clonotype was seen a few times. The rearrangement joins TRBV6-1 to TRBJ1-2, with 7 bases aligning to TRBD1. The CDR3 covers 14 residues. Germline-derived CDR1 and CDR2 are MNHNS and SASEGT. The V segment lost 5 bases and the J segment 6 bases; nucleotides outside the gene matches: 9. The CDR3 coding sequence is TGTGCCAGCAGTCCTCCCGACAGGGTCAATGGCTACACCTTC. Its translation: CASSPPDRVNGYTF.

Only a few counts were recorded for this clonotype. The CDR3 coding sequence is TGTGCCAGCAGTTACCTAAGCACAGATACGCAGTATTTT. Its protein is CASSYLSTDTQYF. The chain couples TRBV6-5 to TRBJ2-3; unclear D gene. Trimming shortened V by 2 bases and J by 0 bases, and 3 bases separated the two germline ends. Germline CDR1 reads MNHEY; CDR2 reads SVGAGI. The CDR3 length is 13 residues.